One and the same sample provided the 7 T cell receptor beta chains below, sequenced in a study of blood T cell repertoires in COVID-19. Repertoires were generated with immunoSEQ multiplex PCR, while TCRdb's copy carries only in-frame clones and drops some. The table includes a few hundred thousand clones, roughly 85% detected once. Sequencing used peripheral blood. The source of these receptors is a woman aged 18 to 35 with acute or convalescent COVID-19.

The chain employs TRBV14 and TRBJ1-6, with TRBD1 identical over 10 bases. V lost 4 bases and J lost 11; bases outside the gene matches: 5. In germline, CDR1 is SGHDN, CDR2 FVKESK. The CDR3 extends over 14 amino acids. In nucleotides, the CDR3 is TGTGCCAGCAGCCCCGGGACAGGGGTGGCACCCCTCCACTTT. It codes for CASSPGTGVAPLHF.

The J gene is TRBJ2-5, the V gene TRBV5-6; 10 nucleotides agree with TRBD2. This CDR3 contains 17 residues. V shed 0 bases and J 6 bases; nucleotides not matched to a gene: 11. Germline-derived CDR1 and CDR2 are SGHDT and YYEEEE. This CDR3 reads CASSLVASGSLVKTQYF. CDR3 DNA: TGTGCCAGCAGCTTGGTGGCTAGCGGGAGTTTGGTGAAGACCCAGTACTTC.

The CDR3 protein is CASSQSPGTGSSYNEQFF. CDR3 DNA: TGTGCCAGCAGCCAGAGTCCCGGGACAGGGAGCTCCTACAATGAGCAGTTCTTC. The V and J genes are TRBV5-8 and TRBJ2-1; 9 positions match TRBD1. This CDR3 spans 18 amino acids. V dropped 4 bases and J dropped 0; count of bases not matched to a gene: 11. The germline V gene encodes CDR1 SGHTS and CDR2 YDEGEE. The whole variable domain, filled in from reference TRBV5-8 and TRBJ2-1, reads EAGVTQSPTHLIKTRGQQATLRCSPISGHTSVYWYQQALGLGLQFLLWYDEGEERNRGNFPPRFSGRQFPNYSSELNVNALELEDSALYLCASSQSPGTGSSYNEQFFGPGTRLTVL.

The J gene is TRBJ2-5, the V gene TRBV5-4; tentatively, D is TRBD2 (6 bases). The CDR3 consists of 13 residues. V was cut by 0 bases and J by 5 bases, with 8 bases left in between. Germline CDR1 is SGHNT and CDR2 is YYREEE (reference sequence). The CDR3 spells CASSLVGGETQYF. As DNA, the CDR3 is TGTGCCAGCAGCTTGGTTGGGGGGGAGACCCAGTACTTC.

The chain links TRBV27 to TRBJ1-4, with TRBD1 matching over 7 bases. Per the germline V gene, CDR1 is MNHEY and CDR2 is SMNVEV (reference sequence). CDR3 length: 15 amino acids. V shed 8 bases and J 8 bases; nucleotides not matched to a gene: 14. CDR3: CASGQKAVQGEKLFF. In nucleotides, the CDR3 is TGTGCCAGCGGACAAAAAGCCGTACAGGGGGAAAAACTGTTTTTT.

The gene calls are TRBV30 and TRBJ1-1; possible D gene TRBD1, 5 bases. The V gene lost 4 bases and the J gene lost 1 base, with 7 bases spanning the gap. Germline V lookup: CDR1 GTSNPN, CDR2 SVGIG (reference sequence). The CDR3 length is 12 residues. The CDR3 sequence: CAWTTGNTEAFF. As DNA, the CDR3 is TGTGCCTGGACAACAGGGAACACTGAAGCTTTCTTT.

The J gene is TRBJ2-7, the V gene TRBV27; 8 bases fit TRBD2. After removal of 2 bases from V and 5 bases from J, the junction contained 8 bases not matched to a gene. There are 15 residues in the CDR3. The germline CDR1 and CDR2 sequences are MNHEY and SMNVEV (reference sequence). The CDR3 sequence is CASSLRPGGPNEQYF. CDR3 bases: TGTGCCAGCAGTTTAAGACCGGGAGGGCCAAACGAGCAGTACTTC.